These 21 T cell receptor beta chains share one sample of origin, sequenced in a study of cytomegalovirus exposure and HLA in healthy donors. The primer mix had 60 Vbeta and 13 Jbeta primers. Clones were sequenced by immunoSEQ multiplex PCR, and TCRdb holds only the in-frame ones, with some missing. The sample has around 100,000 clones; 73% are singletons. Material: PBMCs. These receptors were collected from a man aged 40-49 years in good health and CMV-seronegative.

The rearrangement links TRBV7-2 to TRBJ2-7; TRBD1 matches at 7 bases. The CDR3 length is 13 residues. Germline V gene lookup returns CDR1 SGHTA and CDR2 FQGNSA. V was pared by 3 bases and J by 2 bases, with 1 base of the junction left unmatched. CDR3 nucleotide sequence: TGTGCCAGCAGCTTTCAGGGGGCCTACGAGCAGTACTTC. This translates into CASSFQGAYEQYF.

This CDR3 is CASTPRGQETQYF. For the CDR3, the DNA is TGCGCCAGCACCCCAAGAGGTCAAGAGACCCAGTACTTC. This chain links TRBV5-1 with TRBJ2-5, with D uncertain. CDR1 is SGHRS, CDR2 YFSETQ, per germline. The CDR3 length is 13 residues. Trimming left V 6 bases short and J 2 bases short, with 11 bases between.

This clone was detected only a few times. This chain connects TRBV6-6 to TRBJ2-7, with 9 bases fitting TRBD2. The V gene end was trimmed by 6 bases and the J gene end by 6 bases; junction bases not matched to a gene: 9. Germline CDR1 is MNHNY and CDR2 is SVGAGI (reference sequence). The CDR3 is 14 amino acids. The CDR3 DNA reads TGTGCCAGCAGCCTGGGACTAGCCCTTGGCGAGCAGTACTTC. It specifies CASSLGLALGEQYF.

This clone was detected a few times. The chain employs TRBV29-1 and TRBJ1-2; 10 bases are shared with TRBD1. Trimming removed 5 bases from V and 7 bases from J; junction bases left unmatched: 10. Germline CDR1 reads SQVTM; CDR2 reads ANQGSEA. The CDR3 sequence is 14 residues long. The CDR3 sequence is CSVRIDRGLGGYTF. Written as DNA, the CDR3 is TGCAGCGTTAGAATCGACAGGGGGCTAGGTGGCTACACCTTC.

This clone was observed many times. The chain employs TRBV6-1 and TRBJ1-5; D is unclear. V lost 5 bases to trimming and J lost 7 bases, with 18 bases between them. Looked up from germline, CDR1 is MNHNS and CDR2 is SASEGT. The CDR3 runs 15 residues. CDR3 residues: CASSPQIQTGQPQHF. CDR3 sequence (DNA): TGTGCCAGCAGTCCCCAAATCCAGACGGGGCAGCCCCAGCATTTT.

This chain links TRBV7-9 with TRBJ1-2; D is possibly TRBD1 (6 bases). Trimming took off 5 bases at V and 8 bases at J, with 15 bases between the two ends. CDR3 length: 13 amino acids. Germline V lookup: CDR1 SEHNR, CDR2 FQNEAQ (reference sequence). CDR3 region: CASSHNRAEGYTF. Written as DNA, the CDR3 is TGTGCCAGCAGCCACAACAGGGCGGAGGGCTACACCTTC.

This clone was counted between two and nine times. The chain has TRBV6-6 and TRBJ1-2; D is perhaps TRBD1 (5 bases). The ends were cut back, 8 bases at V and 2 bases at J, with 12 bases in the middle. The CDR3 runs 13 residues. From germline, CDR1 is MNHNY and CDR2 SVGAGI (reference sequence). In nucleotides, the CDR3 is TGTGCCAGCGGGGCCCAGGGAAACTATGGCTACACCTTC. This codes for CASGAQGNYGYTF.

V is TRBV4-1 and J is TRBJ2-7; 8 positions agree with TRBD1. Germline loops: CDR1 MGHRA, CDR2 YSYEKL. Trimming took 2 bases from V and 0 from J; bases not matched to a gene: 12. CDR3 length: 18 amino acids. CDR3 amino acids: CASSQLGTGGRTSYEQYF. The CDR3 coding sequence is TGCGCCAGCAGCCAACTAGGCACAGGGGGACGCACCTCCTACGAGCAGTACTTC.

As for this clone: An end of the junction does not agree with germline; a read error may underlie this. Other DNA sequences in the same sample also yield this CDR3. This sequence joins TRBV5-6 and TRBJ1-6; 10 bases are a match to TRBD1. CDR1 and CDR2 (germline): SGHDT, YYEEEE. CDR3 length: 18 residues. This CDR3 reads CASSLARDRGLTNSPLHF. CDR3 in DNA: TGTGCTAGCAGCTTGGCCCGGGACAGGGGCCTAACTAATTCACCCCTCCACTTT.

As DNA, the CDR3 is TGTGCCAGCAGCCCCGGGACACGTGAGCAGTTCTTC. Translated, it gives CASSPGTREQFF. The chain has TRBV5-8 and TRBJ2-1; D may be TRBD1 (6 bases). This CDR3 contains 12 residues. Germline V gene data show CDR1 as SGHTS and CDR2 as YDEGEE. Trimming took off 4 bases at V and 9 bases at J, with 11 bases between the two ends.

The J gene is TRBJ2-3, the V gene TRBV5-6; D gene ambiguous. The germline V gene encodes CDR1 SGHDT and CDR2 YYEEEE. The CDR3 sequence is 15 residues long. Between the trimmed V and J ends, which lost 0 bases and 1 base, there was a span of 9 bases. The CDR3 region is CASSLASVGTDTQYF. The CDR3 region has the DNA TGTGCCAGCAGCTTGGCGAGCGTCGGCACAGATACGCAGTATTTT.

The chain links TRBV29-1 to TRBJ1-6, with 7 bases matching TRBD1. The CDR3 is made up of 13 amino acids. Per the germline V gene, CDR1 is SQVTM and CDR2 is ANQGSEA. V trimming: 7 bases; J trimming: 8 bases; junction bases outside the gene matches: 8. The CDR3 sequence: CSAGQDQDSPLHF. The CDR3 coding sequence is TGCAGCGCCGGACAGGATCAAGATTCACCCCTCCACTTT.

This chain joins TRBV5-1 and TRBJ2-3, with 8 nucleotides matching TRBD2. With V trimmed by 2 bases and J by 5 bases, 7 bases remained unmatched. CDR3 length: 15 amino acids. The germline V gene has CDR1 SGHRS and CDR2 YFSETQ. CDR3 in amino acids: CASSFSGAGGDTQYF. In DNA form, the CDR3 reads TGCGCCAGCAGCTTTAGCGGGGCAGGCGGAGATACGCAGTATTTT.

This clone was picked up a small number of times. The V call is TRBV28, the J call TRBJ2-5; no firm D call. CDR3 length equals 14 residues. Trimming took off 1 base at V and 1 base at J, with 7 bases between the two ends. CDR1 MDHEN and CDR2 SYDVKM come from the germline V gene. CDR3 nucleotides: TGTGCCAGCAGTTTATCAGGTTCCCAAGAGACCCAGTACTTC. Translated, it gives CASSLSGSQETQYF.

This clone was seen just once. The chain employs TRBV27 and TRBJ2-3; TRBD2 aligns across 7 bases. The CDR3 is 16 residues long. In germline, CDR1 is MNHEY, CDR2 SMNVEV (reference sequence). Trimming cost V 6 bases and J 7 bases; bases outside gene matches: 16. The CDR3 sequence is CASSPQRTRAEHTQYF. The CDR3 nucleotides read TGTGCCAGCAGCCCTCAAAGGACTAGGGCGGAGCATACGCAGTATTTT.

This clone was seen only once. The V gene is TRBV6-5, the J gene TRBJ2-2, with 9 positions matching TRBD1. The length of the CDR3 is 15 residues. V shed 4 bases, J shed 5 bases, and the junction held 5 bases outside the gene matches. Germline values: CDR1 MNHEY, CDR2 SVGAGI. The CDR3 nucleotides are TGTGCCAGCAGTTTACAGGGGGCGAGAACCGGGGAGCTGTTTTTT. The encoded protein is CASSLQGARTGELFF.

This clone was detected only once. The chain couples TRBV6-5 to TRBJ2-7, with a possible D match to TRBD1 (5 bases). The CDR3 contains 14 residues. Germline CDR1 is MNHEY and CDR2 is SVGAGI. V was trimmed by 0 bases and J by 3 bases, leaving 9 bases between them. The CDR3 reads CASSYSGRVYEQYF. As DNA, the CDR3 is TGTGCCAGCAGTTACTCGGGCAGGGTCTACGAGCAGTACTTC.

J is TRBJ2-2 and V is TRBV5-4; 10 nucleotides align to TRBD1. V trimming: 2 bases; J trimming: 3 bases; junction bases outside the gene matches: 4. The CDR3 length is 16 residues. Per the germline V gene, CDR1 is SGHNT and CDR2 is YYREEE (reference sequence). The CDR3 region has the DNA TGTGCCAGCAGCTTTGGGACAGGGGATGACACCGGGGAGCTGTTTTTT. The encoded protein is CASSFGTGDDTGELFF.

This chain joins TRBV7-9 and TRBJ1-1; no clear D gene. The CDR3 covers 13 residues. V lost 1 base to trimming and J lost 6 bases, with 9 bases between them. Germline V lookup: CDR1 SEHNR, CDR2 FQNEAQ (reference sequence). The CDR3 nucleotides read TGTGCCAGCAGCTTAGGGGCGGAGGCTGAAGCTTTCTTT. Translated, it gives CASSLGAEAEAFF.

This clone has a handful of counts. The V call is TRBV6-6, the J call TRBJ2-5; D is possibly TRBD2 (6 bases). CDR3 length: 15 amino acids. CDR1 and CDR2 from the germline V gene are MNHNY and SVGAGI (reference sequence). Trimming stripped 4 bases from V and 2 bases from J, with 14 bases between. The CDR3 bases are TGTGCCAGCAGTTTGACCTGGACTACTCAAGAGACCCAGTACTTC. Translation: CASSLTWTTQETQYF.

The chain carries TRBV5-6 and TRBJ2-1, with 7 bases aligning to TRBD2. The CDR3 runs to 16 residues. Germline assignment: CDR1 SGHDT and CDR2 YYEEEE. The ends lost 0 bases at V and 3 bases at J; junction bases unmatched: 6. For the CDR3, the DNA is TGTGCCAGCAGCTTGGGAGGACTAGAAAACTACAATGAGCAGTTCTTC. As protein: CASSLGGLENYNEQFF.